This T cell receptor beta chain appears in the sequencing data of a study of shared clonotypes between healthy human individuals. The ends lost 0 bases at V and 5 bases at J; junction bases unmatched: 3. The CDR3 length is 14 residues. CDR1 is SGHRS, CDR2 YFSETQ, per germline. The naive CD8 population came from CD45RO-negative cells selected for CCR7, without terminally differentiated effector memory CD45RA+ cells. Across several immunoSEQ plates, the genomic DNA of each subset was split evenly. This table comes from immunoSEQ multiplex PCR, and its TCRdb copy is limited to in-frame clones, with some not included. The sample holds a few hundred thousand clones, 95% seen once.

The sequencing sample was made of naive CD8+ T cells sorted from blood. This sequence was found in a woman in her twenties or thirties in good health. The chain links TRBV5-1 to TRBJ2-5; 8 nucleotides agree with TRBD2. The CDR3 reads CASSLVGGRETQYF. The CDR3 region has the DNA TGCGCCAGCAGCTTGGTCGGCGGGAGGGAGACCCAGTACTTC.